This is a list of T cell receptor beta chains from one sample in a study of cytomegalovirus exposure and HLA in healthy donors. Clones were read by immunoSEQ multiplex PCR, and TCRdb kept only the in-frame ones, dropping some. The table shows roughly 200,000 clones, with 9.5% occurring only once. Sequencing was done on a sample of PBMCs. These TCRs come from a woman aged 25-40 years in good health and CMV-seropositive. The CDR3 runs from the conserved cysteine through the conserved F or W. The order of the fields is CDR3 DNA, CDR3 protein, D gene, clone size, V gene, J gene. D genes are given only for firm matches. Expanded clones get a size class; other rows say once, few or many, or leave the size out.

CDR3 DNA: TGTGCCAGCAGCCGTACCGGAAGGCAGGTGAACTATAATTCACCCCTCCACTTT; CDR3 protein: CASSRTGRQVNYNSPLHF; D gene: -; clone size: -; V gene: TRBV7-4; J gene: TRBJ1-6
CDR3 DNA: TGCGCCAGCAGCCTCGGGACAGGGGCTCAGCCCCAGCATTTT; CDR3 protein: CASSLGTGAQPQHF; D gene: TRBD1; clone size: few; V gene: TRBV5-1; J gene: TRBJ1-5
CDR3 DNA: TGTGCCAGCAGCTTAGAATGGGGCTGGGAGACCCAGTACTTC; CDR3 protein: CASSLEWGWETQYF; D gene: -; clone size: few; V gene: TRBV7-6; J gene: TRBJ2-5
CDR3 DNA: TGTGCCAGCAGCTCCCGACTAGGGGTCTACGAGCAGTACTTC; CDR3 protein: CASSSRLGVYEQYF; D gene: -; clone size: few; V gene: TRBV7-2; J gene: TRBJ2-7
CDR3 DNA: TGTGCCAGCACCATTGGCCTAGCGGACACAGATACGCAGTATTTT; CDR3 protein: CASTIGLADTDTQYF; D gene: TRBD2; clone size: -; V gene: TRBV5-5; J gene: TRBJ2-3
CDR3 DNA: TGTGCCAGCAGCGCGGGGGTCCCCCGATACAGTGAGCAGTTCTTC; CDR3 protein: CASSAGVPRYSEQFF; D gene: -; clone size: few; V gene: TRBV9; J gene: TRBJ2-1
CDR3 DNA: TGTGCCAGCACTGGACTAGCGGGTCCAGAAGATACGCAGTATTTT; CDR3 protein: CASTGLAGPEDTQYF; D gene: TRBD2; clone size: many; V gene: TRBV2; J gene: TRBJ2-3
CDR3 DNA: TGTGCCAGCAGCTTAGGTGGGGGGGAGCCAGATACGCAGTATTTT; CDR3 protein: CASSLGGGEPDTQYF; D gene: TRBD2; clone size: once; V gene: TRBV11-3; J gene: TRBJ2-3
CDR3 DNA: TGCGCCAGCAGCCAACAGGGAGCGGGCAAGTACGAGCAGTACTTC; CDR3 protein: CASSQQGAGKYEQYF; D gene: -; clone size: few; V gene: TRBV4-1; J gene: TRBJ2-7
CDR3 DNA: TGTGCCAGCAGCGCCTCCGGGAACACCGGGGAGCTGTTTTTT; CDR3 protein: CASSASGNTGELFF; D gene: -; clone size: few; V gene: TRBV9; J gene: TRBJ2-2
CDR3 DNA: TGTGCCAGCAGCGTAGGGGAAGGGTGGAGGGGTCGCACAGATACGCAGTATTTT; CDR3 protein: CASSVGEGWRGRTDTQYF; D gene: -; clone size: few; V gene: TRBV9; J gene: TRBJ2-3